The clone carrying this TCR beta chain was seen a few times. What it binds is not known. V dropped 2 bases and J dropped 6 bases, with 12 bases sitting between them. Germline V gives CDR1 SGHRS, CDR2 YFSETQ. This CDR3 region has 14 residues. The method was immunoSEQ multiplex PCR; TCRdb's version includes in-frame clones alone and lacks a portion of them. The sample contains over 100,000 clones, 85% to 90% of which appear only once. This entry comes from a study of cytomegalovirus exposure and HLA in healthy donors. Study observations and caveats: Cytomegalovirus status was reportedly diagnosed by the classifier with high sensitivity and specificity. Under in vitro conditions, a few CMV-associated chains were confirmed as specific for CMV antigens.

The gene calls are TRBV5-1 and TRBJ2-1; D ambiguous. Sequencing was carried out using PBMCs. This receptor was obtained from a woman aged 18-35 years in good health and CMV-seropositive. The CDR3 loop is CASSFSGQTNEQFF. Here the CDR3 DNA reads TGCGCCAGCAGCTTTTCTGGGCAGACCAATGAGCAGTTCTTC.